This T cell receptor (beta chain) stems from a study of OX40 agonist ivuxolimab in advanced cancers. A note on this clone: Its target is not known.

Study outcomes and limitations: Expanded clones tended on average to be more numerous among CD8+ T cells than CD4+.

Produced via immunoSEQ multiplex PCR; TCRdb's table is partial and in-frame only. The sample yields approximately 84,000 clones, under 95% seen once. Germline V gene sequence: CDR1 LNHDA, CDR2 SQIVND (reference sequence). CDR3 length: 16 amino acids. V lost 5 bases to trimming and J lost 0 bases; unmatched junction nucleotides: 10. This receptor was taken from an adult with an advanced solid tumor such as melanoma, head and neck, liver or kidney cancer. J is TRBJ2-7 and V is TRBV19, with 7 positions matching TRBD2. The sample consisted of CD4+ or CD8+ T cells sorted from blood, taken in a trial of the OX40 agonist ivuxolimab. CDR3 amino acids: CASSPGGAGSSYEQYF. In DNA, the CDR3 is TGTGCCAGTAGTCCGGGGGGAGCGGGCTCCTCCTACGAGCAGTACTTC.